These 31 T cell receptor beta chains came from one sample sequenced in a study of blood T cell repertoires in COVID-19. Some clones are missing from TCRdb's copy, which holds only in-frame ones; the method was immunoSEQ multiplex PCR. This table holds around 200,000 clones, about 80% found once. Sequencing was done on a sample of peripheral blood. Receptor source: a man in his forties or fifties with active or convalescent COVID-19.

The CDR3: CASSAGQGAYNEQFF. The CDR3, as DNA: TGTGCCAGCAGCGCGGGACAGGGGGCATACAATGAGCAGTTCTTC. This chain joins TRBV7-7 and TRBJ2-1; TRBD1 matches 12 bases. Germline CDR1 and CDR2: SSHAT and FNYEAQ (reference sequence). This CDR3 contains 15 residues. J gave up 4 bases and V 5 bases, and 3 bases lay outside the gene matches.

The genes are TRBV5-4 and TRBJ2-3, with TRBD2 matching 15 bases. This CDR3 has 16 amino acids. The germline V gene has CDR1 SGHNT and CDR2 YYREEE (reference sequence). Trimming at V came to 4 bases and at J to 7 bases, leaving 7 bases not matched to a gene. CDR3 amino acids: CASSRTSGGARNTQYF. In DNA, the CDR3 is TGTGCCAGCAGCCGGACTAGCGGGGGGGCAAGGAATACGCAGTATTTT.

The gene calls are TRBV16 and TRBJ2-1; D is uncertain. Germline CDR1 is KGHSY and CDR2 is FQNENV. V lost 4 bases, J lost 7 bases, and 11 bases lay in between. The CDR3 sequence is 13 residues long. CDR3 coding DNA: TGTGCCAGCAGCCTGGGCCCAGGAAATGAGCAGTTCTTC. As protein: CASSLGPGNEQFF.

The chain links TRBV4-1 to TRBJ2-2; maybe TRBD1 (6 bases). Deletions cut 3 bases from V and 2 bases from J, with 16 bases between. Germline CDR1 reads MGHRA; CDR2 reads YSYEKL. The CDR3 length is 17 residues. CDR3: CASSQFPGQINTGELFF. CDR3 in DNA: TGCGCCAGCAGCCAGTTCCCAGGACAGATTAACACCGGGGAGCTGTTTTTT.

The V call is TRBV13, the J call TRBJ2-1; 12 positions match TRBD2. Germline V gene sequence: CDR1 PRHDT, CDR2 FYEKMQ (reference sequence). The CDR3 is 17 amino acids. The V and J ends lost 3 bases and 5 bases, in that order; junction bases with no gene match: 8. The chain's CDR3 is CASSFSRLAGENNEQFF. CDR3 nucleotide sequence: TGTGCCAGCAGCTTCTCCAGACTAGCGGGGGAAAACAATGAGCAGTTCTTC. The whole variable domain, remainder taken from reference TRBV13 and TRBJ2-1, is AAGVIQSPRHLIKEKRETATLKCYPIPRHDTVYWYQQGPGQDPQFLISFYEKMQSDKGSIPDRFSAQQFSDYHSELNMSSLELGDSALYFCASSFSRLAGENNEQFFGPGTRLTVL.

V gene TRBV7-9 combines with J gene TRBJ1-1; possibly TRBD1 for D (5 bases). V gave up 5 bases and J gave up 1 base, with 14 bases separating them. The germline V gene encodes CDR1 SEHNR and CDR2 FQNEAQ (reference sequence). The length of the CDR3 is 15 residues. The CDR3 here is CASSNTGTQNTEAFF. In DNA form, the CDR3 reads TGTGCCAGCAGCAACACCGGGACTCAGAACACTGAAGCTTTCTTT.

The CDR3 sequence is CASSRQGREQFF. The CDR3 DNA follows: TGTGCCAGCAGCCGCCAGGGAAGAGAGCAGTTCTTC. The chain links TRBV3-1 (or the pseudogene TRBV3-2) to TRBJ2-1; tentative D call: TRBD1 (5 bases). The V gene lost 4 bases and the J gene lost 10 bases, with 11 bases spanning the gap. There are 12 residues in the CDR3. Germline V gene lookup returns CDR1 LGHDT and CDR2 YNNKEL (reference sequence).

The chain carries TRBV19 and TRBJ1-4; TRBD1 matches 10 bases. The germline CDR1 and CDR2 sequences are LNHDA and SQIVND (reference sequence). Trimming cost V 7 bases and J 8 bases; bases outside gene matches: 4. This CDR3 region has 13 residues. Here the CDR3 reads CASIPGQGEKLFF. The DNA of the CDR3 is TGTGCCAGTATCCCGGGACAGGGGGAAAAACTGTTTTTT.

The rearrangement joins TRBV5-1 to TRBJ2-5, with D uncertain. There are 14 residues in the CDR3. Germline V CDR1 and CDR2: SGHRS, YFSETQ. The V gene lost 0 bases and the J gene lost 0 bases, with 6 bases spanning the gap. CDR3 loop: CASSLGQNQETQYF. DNA for the CDR3: TGCGCCAGCAGCTTGGGGCAGAACCAAGAGACCCAGTACTTC.

The rearrangement joins TRBV7-9 to TRBJ2-2; tentative D call: TRBD1 (6 bases). The CDR3 sequence is 15 residues long. With 5 bases removed from V and 4 bases from J, the gap between germline ends came to 14 bases. Looked up from germline, CDR1 is SEHNR and CDR2 is FQNEAQ (reference sequence). The CDR3 DNA follows: TGTGCCAGCAGCATAAGGGGGTTTGGCACCGGGGAGCTGTTTTTT. Protein product: CASSIRGFGTGELFF.

Only one count was recorded for this clone. This chain links TRBV19 with TRBJ1-1; a possible D gene is TRBD1 (6 bases). V was pared by 5 bases and J by 1 base, with 8 bases between. Looked up from germline, CDR1 is LNHDA and CDR2 is SQIVND (reference sequence). This CDR3 contains 13 residues. CDR3 residues: CASSPTGNTEAFF. As DNA, the CDR3 is TGTGCCAGTAGTCCGACAGGGAACACTGAAGCTTTCTTT.

This rearrangement joins TRBV9 to TRBJ2-7; 9 nucleotides agree with TRBD2. J gave up 0 bases and V 4 bases, and 8 bases lay outside the gene matches. This CDR3 has 16 residues. Germline V gives CDR1 SGDLS, CDR2 YYNGEE. CDR3 sequence (DNA): TGTGCCAGCAGCCAGACGGCTAGCGGGGCCTCCTACGAGCAGTACTTC. Amino acids: CASSQTASGASYEQYF.

The chain links TRBV27 to TRBJ2-3, with TRBD2 matching 10 bases. The J segment lost 0 bases and the V segment lost 7 bases, leaving 4 bases of the junction unmatched. Germline CDR1 is MNHEY and CDR2 is SMNVEV (reference sequence). The CDR3 is made up of 15 amino acids. DNA of the CDR3: TGTGCCAGCACGGGACTAGCGTATAGCACAGATACGCAGTATTTT. Its protein product is CASTGLAYSTDTQYF.

The J gene is TRBJ2-3, the V gene TRBV7-2, with D possibly being TRBD2 (5 bases). V was clipped by 3 bases and J by 6 bases, with 13 bases between them. Per the germline V gene, CDR1 is SGHTA and CDR2 is FQGNSA. This CDR3 contains 14 residues. CDR3 loop: CASSFWERRDTQYF. Here the CDR3 DNA reads TGTGCCAGCAGCTTTTGGGAGAGGAGGGATACGCAGTATTTT.

This chain connects TRBV6-5 to TRBJ2-5, with D possibly being TRBD2 (6 bases). Trimming pared 2 bases from V and 5 bases from J, leaving 12 bases between. The CDR3 is 14 residues long. Per germline, CDR1 MNHEY and CDR2 SVGAGI. The CDR3 DNA reads as TGTGCCAGCAGTTACAGGTCGGGGGTGGAGACCCAGTACTTC. As protein: CASSYRSGVETQYF.

The rearrangement joins TRBV6-1 to TRBJ1-5, with TRBD1 as a possible D gene (5 bases). With 2 bases removed from V and 3 bases from J, the gap between germline ends came to 17 bases. The CDR3 totals 17 residues. Germline V gives CDR1 MNHNS, CDR2 SASEGT. The CDR3 nucleotides are TGTGCCAGCAGTGAATTACCGCCGGGACTAATCAATCAGCCCCAGCATTTT. Protein product: CASSELPPGLINQPQHF.

V usage is TRBV6-6 and J usage is TRBJ1-3; D gene uncertain. V was cut by 4 bases and J by 2 bases, with 12 bases left in between. This CDR3 is 15 amino acids long. Germline V lookup: CDR1 MNHNY, CDR2 SVGAGI (reference sequence). DNA for the CDR3: TGTGCCAGCAGTTCCTCTACAGTTACTGGAAACACCATATATTTT. Translating it yields CASSSSTVTGNTIYF.

The gene calls are TRBV19 and TRBJ2-1; 11 positions match TRBD2. CDR1 LNHDA and CDR2 SQIVND come from the germline V gene (reference sequence). This CDR3 is 17 amino acids long. J gave up 6 bases and V 3 bases, and 10 bases lay outside the gene matches. The CDR3 protein is CASSILASGGQFNEQFF. The DNA for the CDR3 is TGTGCCAGTAGTATCTTGGCTAGCGGGGGGCAATTCAATGAGCAGTTCTTC.

The chain carries TRBV5-6 and TRBJ1-1, with TRBD1 identical over 7 bases. This CDR3 is built from 14 residues. V lost 4 bases, J lost 5 bases, and 8 bases stayed unmatched. Per the germline V gene, CDR1 is SGHDT and CDR2 is YYEEEE. The CDR3 nucleotides are TGTGCCAGCAGCGCCCAGGGGGTTTATACTGAAGCTTTCTTT. Amino acid sequence: CASSAQGVYTEAFF.

This sequence joins TRBV3-1 (or the pseudogene TRBV3-2) and TRBJ1-3; D is ambiguous. The CDR3 is made up of 15 amino acids. CDR1 and CDR2 from the germline V gene are LGHDT and YNNKEL (reference sequence). Trimming shortened V by 2 bases and J by 0 bases, and 8 bases separated the two germline ends. CDR3 sequence: CASSQPGISGNTIYF. The CDR3 coding sequence is TGTGCCAGCAGCCAACCCGGGATCTCTGGAAACACCATATATTTT.

Regarding this clone: This sequence may be a read error, since a much larger clone differs from it by one base. This sequence joins TRBV6-1 and TRBJ2-7, with 9 nucleotides matching TRBD2. This CDR3 spans 16 amino acids. Germline CDR1 reads MNHNS; CDR2 reads SASEGT. CDR3 coding DNA: TGTGCCAGCCGTGAGCCGGGCGGGGGGGGCTCCTACGAGCAGTACTTC. Amino acids: CASREPGGGGSYEQYF.

The V and J genes are TRBV7-8 and TRBJ2-2; 7 bases line up with TRBD1. The CDR3 covers 17 residues. From germline, CDR1 is SGHVS and CDR2 FQNEAQ. J gave up 2 bases and V 3 bases, and 9 bases lay outside the gene matches. CDR3 residues: CASSFGTALLNTGELFF. The CDR3 DNA sequence: TGTGCCAGCAGCTTCGGGACAGCTCTACTCAACACCGGGGAGCTGTTTTTT.

The rearrangement uses TRBV3-1 (or the pseudogene TRBV3-2) and TRBJ2-1, with a weak D call TRBD1 (5 bases). V was clipped by 7 bases and J by 5 bases, with 12 bases between them. Germline V gene lookup returns CDR1 LGHDT and CDR2 YNNKEL (reference sequence). The CDR3 has 13 amino acids. The CDR3: CASNSGANNEQFF. As DNA, the CDR3 is TGTGCCAGCAACAGTGGGGCCAACAATGAGCAGTTCTTC.

This clone is a singleton in its sample. The chain recombines TRBV28 with TRBJ1-6; the D gene is possibly TRBD1 (5 bases). Trimming took 3 bases from V and 6 from J, leaving 12 bases between them. Germline V CDR1 and CDR2: MDHEN, SYDVKM. This CDR3 contains 15 residues. In DNA form, the CDR3 reads TGTGCCAGCAGTTTCGTCGGGGGTGGTAATTCACCCCTCCACTTT. Encoded protein: CASSFVGGGNSPLHF.

The CDR3 nucleotides read TGTGCCAGCAGCCTACAACAGGCGAGCCTAACGGAACAGTTCTTC. Translated: CASSLQQASLTEQFF. The V and J genes are TRBV7-2 and TRBJ2-1, with D perhaps matching TRBD1 (5 bases). CDR3 length: 15 residues. Germline loops: CDR1 SGHTA, CDR2 FQGNSA. Trimming cost V 5 bases and J 13 bases, with 24 bases left between them.

J is TRBJ1-1 and V is TRBV5-1, with TRBD1 matching 7 bases. This CDR3 is built from 14 residues. The V gene end was trimmed by 4 bases and the J gene end by 5 bases; junction bases not matched to a gene: 8. Germline assignment: CDR1 SGHRS and CDR2 YFSETQ. The CDR3 spells CASSPWDSGTEAFF. The CDR3, as DNA: TGCGCCAGCAGCCCGTGGGACAGTGGGACTGAAGCTTTCTTT.

The chain employs TRBV5-1 and TRBJ2-2; the D gene is possibly TRBD2 (6 bases). This CDR3 is 15 amino acids long. The V and J ends lost 4 bases and 2 bases respectively, with 12 bases between them. The germline CDR1 and CDR2 sequences are SGHRS and YFSETQ. CDR3 in amino acids: CASSRGTDNTGELFF. As DNA, the CDR3 is TGCGCCAGCAGCCGCGGGACTGATAACACCGGGGAGCTGTTTTTT.

This clone was recorded once. DNA of the CDR3: TGTGCCAGCAGGCAGACAGGGTTTTATACTGAAGCTTTCTTT. Translation: CASRQTGFYTEAFF. The V gene is TRBV6-5, the J gene TRBJ1-1; the match to TRBD1 covers 7 bases. The ends lost 6 bases at V and 5 bases at J; junction bases unmatched: 9. CDR1 and CDR2 (germline): MNHEY, SVGAGI. CDR3 length: 14 residues.

The CDR3 is CASSYFDPGDGYTF. The DNA of the CDR3 is TGTGCCAGCAGTTATTTCGACCCGGGGGATGGCTACACCTTC. V is TRBV6-6 and J is TRBJ1-2, with D possibly being TRBD1 (5 bases). The germline V and J ends were trimmed by 3 bases and 6 bases, with 14 bases remaining between them. The CDR3 covers 14 residues. Germline CDR1 MNHNY, CDR2 SVGAGI (reference sequence).

The chain links TRBV19 to TRBJ1-1, with a possible D match to TRBD1 (6 bases). Germline V CDR1 and CDR2: LNHDA, SQIVND (reference sequence). V shed 4 bases and J shed 4 bases, with 13 bases lying between them. The CDR3 sequence is 14 residues long. The CDR3 DNA follows: TGTGCCAGTAGTAGCCCAGGGGTGGGCACTGAAGCTTTCTTT. Translation gives CASSSPGVGTEAFF.

The V and J genes are TRBV5-6 and TRBJ2-7; 11 positions agree with TRBD1. V lost 4 bases to trimming and J lost 3 bases; unmatched junction nucleotides: 15. CDR1 and CDR2 (germline): SGHDT, YYEEEE. This CDR3 spans 18 amino acids. CDR3 sequence: CASSPITHRDRGNYEQYF. The CDR3 DNA reads TGTGCCAGCAGCCCTATAACTCACCGGGACAGGGGGAACTACGAGCAGTACTTC.